Listed below are T cell receptor beta chains from one sample, sequenced in a study of shared clonotypes between healthy human individuals. Assay used: immunoSEQ multiplex PCR; TCRdb lists only in-frame clones, some missing. The sample has about 2.4 million clones, under 95% seen once; the top ten hold 0.36%. Material: naive CD4+ T cells from PBMCs. Source of these receptors: a man aged 18 to 30 in good health. Some clones in this sample may be carry-over from other donors' samples. Both conserved end residues are trimmed from each CDR3. D genes are given only for firm matches.

V: TRBV5-1
D: -
CDR3: ASSQQPGTSDTQY

V: TRBV30
D: -
CDR3: AWSLGLEAF

V: TRBV27
D: -
CDR3: ASSLNSPPEAF

V: TRBV27
D: -
CDR3: ASSSFSSYNEQF

V: TRBV28
D: -
CDR3: ASKGSTRGAF

V: TRBV29-1
D: -
CDR3: SVARRGSARDPSYEQY

V: TRBV23-1
D: TRBD1
CDR3: ASSQSGTANTEAF

V: TRBV9
D: TRBD2
CDR3: ASSGGSMNEQF

V: TRBV5-8
D: -
CDR3: ASSPLGGSTDTQY

V: TRBV27
D: -
CDR3: ASSLSWGAGNTIY

V: TRBV29-1
D: TRBD2
CDR3: SVAGTSGNEQF

V: TRBV2
D: TRBD1
CDR3: ASSEAGRGSYEQY

V: TRBV19
D: -
CDR3: ASSRQTSSYEQY

V: TRBV5-1
D: TRBD2
CDR3: ASSLGGLAGGITDTQY

V: TRBV7-9
D: -
CDR3: ASTLRADTQY

V: TRBV28
D: TRBD1
CDR3: ASSSGGQGAGEQF

V: TRBV7-9
D: TRBD1
CDR3: ASSSRGDRAQETQY

V: TRBV6-1
D: TRBD1
CDR3: ASSGLPGQGFEQY

V: TRBV6-1
D: TRBD2
CDR3: ASSEVSGKADVYEQF

V: TRBV11-3
D: TRBD2
CDR3: ASSLLRGVRTYNEQF

V: TRBV28
D: -
CDR3: ASSPHTTYNEQF

V: TRBV7-2
D: -
CDR3: ASSFGHTDTQY

V: TRBV6-1
D: TRBD1
CDR3: ASSEPRDSRNTIY